Below are 10 T cell receptor beta chains sequenced from a single sample in a study of blood T cell repertoires in COVID-19. TCRdb keeps only in-frame clones here, not all; method: immunoSEQ multiplex PCR. The sample yields 2,500 to 4,000 clones, 93% seen once. Source material: peripheral blood. Receptors originate from a human donor in a cohort sampled during active COVID-19.

This chain joins TRBV5-6 and TRBJ1-3; D is ambiguous. The CDR3 has 15 residues. CDR1 and CDR2 (germline): SGHDT, YYEEEE. V was trimmed by 0 bases and J by 0 bases, leaving 7 bases between them. The DNA of the CDR3 is TGTGCCAGCAGCTTGGACCGCTACTCTGGAAACACCATATATTTT. This sequence encodes CASSLDRYSGNTIYF.

The rearrangement joins TRBV4-1 to TRBJ2-1, with D tentatively TRBD2 (5 bases). Germline V gene sequence: CDR1 MGHRA, CDR2 YSYEKL. The CDR3 runs 17 residues. Trimming cost V 2 bases and J 4 bases, with 18 bases left between them. CDR3 protein: CASSQRVEADPYNEQFF. In nucleotides, the CDR3 is TGCGCCAGCAGCCAACGTGTGGAAGCGGATCCTTACAATGAGCAGTTCTTC.

The CDR3 DNA reads TGTGCCAGCAGTTCCACTCGATTCACCATATATTTT. The encoded protein is CASSSTRFTIYF. V and J are TRBV28 and TRBJ1-3; D ambiguous. The CDR3 spans 12 residues. V was pared by 4 bases and J by 9 bases, with 10 bases between. Per the germline V gene, CDR1 is MDHEN and CDR2 is SYDVKM.

V is TRBV4-2 and J is TRBJ2-1; 9 bases match TRBD2. Germline V gives CDR1 LGHNA, CDR2 YNFKEQ. The CDR3 is made up of 16 amino acids. The V gene end was trimmed by 0 bases and the J gene end by 7 bases; junction bases not matched to a gene: 7. The CDR3 loop reads CASSQDPAGGRNEQFF. The CDR3 DNA reads TGTGCCAGCAGCCAAGATCCAGCGGGGGGACGGAATGAGCAGTTCTTC.

V is TRBV28 and J is TRBJ2-3; 9 bases fit TRBD1. Per the germline V gene, CDR1 is MDHEN and CDR2 is SYDVKM. V trimming: 2 bases; J trimming: 0 bases; junction bases outside the gene matches: 3. The CDR3 spans 16 residues. The CDR3 coding sequence is TGTGCCAGCAGTTTAAATGGACAGGGGAGCACAGATACGCAGTATTTT. Its translation: CASSLNGQGSTDTQYF.

The chain joins TRBV5-1 to TRBJ2-1, with unresolved D. Trimming took 4 bases from V and 7 from J, leaving 6 bases between them. Per the germline V gene, CDR1 is SGHRS and CDR2 is YFSETQ. The CDR3 totals 11 residues. The CDR3, as DNA: TGCGCCAGCAGCAGCAATAATGAGCAGTTCTTC. Amino acid sequence: CASSSNNEQFF.

In this sample, this clone turned up once. This sequence joins TRBV2 and TRBJ2-7; possibly TRBD2 for D (6 bases). The germline V and J ends were trimmed by 6 bases and 3 bases, with 15 bases remaining between them. Germline loops: CDR1 SNHLY, CDR2 FYNNEI. The CDR3 contains 14 residues. CDR3 in amino acids: CASSLGTEVYEQYF. The CDR3 DNA follows: TGTGCCAGCAGCCTAGGGACTGAGGTCTACGAGCAGTACTTC.

The rearrangement links TRBV7-2 to TRBJ2-5; possibly TRBD1 for D (5 bases). Trimming took 3 bases from V and 5 from J, leaving 10 bases between them. Germline CDR1 SGHTA, CDR2 FQGNSA. CDR3 length: 13 residues. The CDR3 here is CASSFGRAETQYF. CDR3 nucleotide sequence: TGTGCCAGCAGCTTTGGCAGGGCGGAGACCCAGTACTTC.

The DNA for the CDR3 is TGTGCTAGTGGTAAGGGACTAGCGGGAGTCCGCACAGATACGCAGTATTTT. This encodes CASGKGLAGVRTDTQYF. This sequence joins TRBV12-5 and TRBJ2-3, with 14 positions matching TRBD2. Germline values: CDR1 LGHNT, CDR2 FRNRAP. The CDR3 sequence is 17 residues long. Unmatched junction bases numbered 5, after V lost 5 bases and J lost 1 base.

The J gene is TRBJ2-1, the V gene TRBV5-6, with TRBD2 matching 8 bases. Germline CDR1 SGHDT, CDR2 YYEEEE. The CDR3 is 15 amino acids. V was pared by 4 bases and J by 3 bases, with 6 bases of the junction left unmatched. CDR3 amino acids: CASSESGRIYNEQFF. CDR3 DNA: TGTGCCAGCAGCGAAAGCGGGAGAATCTACAATGAGCAGTTCTTC.